This is a list of T cell receptor beta chains from one sample in a study of blood T cells in healthy people across ages. One entry per CDR3 protein, called by TCRdb with MiXCR from the 5' RACE reads. Of hundreds of thousands of distinct CDR3 sequences in the sample, roughly 43% are singletons; the top ten hold 25% to 35%. What was sequenced was blood. Receptor source: an elderly man in good health. Both conserved end residues are part of each CDR3. A D gene is named only where the DNA matches it firmly. The size of a clone is reported for some rows only, either as once, few or many, or as a class for expanded clones.

abundance	d_gene	j_gene	v_gene	CDR3nt	CDR3aa
.	.	TRBJ1-2	TRBV15	TGTGCCACCAGCAGAGATCGAGAAGGGCAGGATTCCTATGGCTACACCTTC	CATSRDREGQDSYGYTF
.	.	TRBJ1-1	TRBV27	TGTGCCAGCAGGTCAGCAGGGTCCAAGAACACTGAAGCTTTCTTT	CASRSAGSKNTEAFF
.	TRBD2	TRBJ2-5	TRBV4-1	TGCGCCAGCAGCGGTAGCGGGGGAGCCACAGCCCAAGAGACCCAGTACTTC	CASSGSGGATAQETQYF
.	.	TRBJ2-3	TRBV7-9	TGTGCCAGCAGCTGGCCCGGGACTCACCAAAACACAGATACGCAGTATTTT	CASSWPGTHQNTDTQYF
.	.	TRBJ2-5	TRBV12-5	TGTGCTAGTGTCCCTCCCGGAGGGTGGGAGCAGTACTTC	CASVPPGGWEQYF
.	.	TRBJ2-3	TRBV2	TGTGCCAGCAGTGAAAGGCAGGGGCGGACAGATACGCAGTATTTT	CASSERQGRTDTQYF
.	.	TRBJ2-5	TRBV7-2	TGTGCCAGCACCATACAAAGGACAGGAACGGGAGAGCAGTACTTC	CASTIQRTGTGEQYF
few	.	TRBJ2-5	TRBV9	TGTGCCAGCAGCGCGGACAGTGTCGGCCAAGAGACCCAGTACTTC	CASSADSVGQETQYF
.	TRBD1	TRBJ2-6	TRBV6-5	TGTGCCAGCAGTTACCCCGGGACAGGGGGAACCTCTGGGGCCAACGTCCTGACTTTC	CASSYPGTGGTSGANVLTF
few	.	TRBJ1-4	TRBV7-2	TGTGCCAGCAGCTCACGGACCAGCGGTGAAAAACTGTTTTTT	CASSSRTSGEKLFF
few	TRBD2	TRBJ2-1	TRBV6-2/TRBV6-3	TGTGCCAGCAACATAGCGGGTGCAGCCTACAATGAGCAGTTCTTC	CASNIAGAAYNEQFF
.	TRBD1	TRBJ1-2	TRBV5-6	TGTGCCAGCAGCCCCTCCGGGACAGGCCCGTATGGCTACACCTTC	CASSPSGTGPYGYTF
few	.	TRBJ2-5	TRBV7-7	TGTGCCAGCAGCTTTACCAGTATGGAGACCCAGTACTTC	CASSFTSMETQYF
.	TRBD1	TRBJ2-3	TRBV28	TGTGCCAGCAGTCGGGACAGGGCTATTGGATCAGATACGCAGTATTTT	CASSRDRAIGSDTQYF
.	TRBD1	TRBJ2-4	TRBV6-5	TGTGCCAGCAAGTTCGGGGACAGAAACATTCAGTACTTC	CASKFGDRNIQYF
.	TRBD1	TRBJ2-5	TRBV7-9	TGTGCCAGCAGCGCCCGACAGGGGGTCCAGGAGACCCAGTACTTC	CASSARQGVQETQYF
.	TRBD2	TRBJ2-5	TRBV4-3	TGCGCCAGCAGCCAGTATCGGGGGGGCGGGGAAGAGACCCAGTACTTC	CASSQYRGGGEETQYF
few	.	TRBJ2-5	TRBV6-2/TRBV6-3	TGTGCCAGCAGTTTTAACAAGGAGACCCAGTACTTC	CASSFNKETQYF
.	.	TRBJ2-7	TRBV7-9	TGTGCCAGCAGCGATACACAGCGTCGCGAGCAGTACTTC	CASSDTQRREQYF
.	.	TRBJ1-5	TRBV9	TGTGCCAGCAGCTTGTCGGCAGGGAACAATCAGCCCCAGCATTTT	CASSLSAGNNQPQHF
few	TRBD1	TRBJ2-1	TRBV7-2	TGTGCCAGCAGCTCAGGGGGAAATGAGCAGTTCTTC	CASSSGGNEQFF
few	TRBD1	TRBJ2-5	TRBV7-9	TGTGCCAGCAGCACCGGACAGGGCCAGGAGACCCAGTACTTC	CASSTGQGQETQYF
many	TRBD1	TRBJ2-7	TRBV7-2	TGTGCCAGCAGCTTAGATTTGGGACAGGAGTACTTC	CASSLDLGQEYF
few	.	TRBJ2-7	TRBV11-2	TGTGCCAGCAGCTTAGGAGTGGGCTCTAGCTCCTACGAGCAGTACTTC	CASSLGVGSSSYEQYF
few	.	TRBJ2-4	TRBV5-8	TGTGCCAGCAGCTTGGCCCGACAGTCTTCTAACATTCAGTACTTC	CASSLARQSSNIQYF
.	TRBD2	TRBJ2-7	TRBV9	TGTGCCAGCAGCGTAGTTTTGGGACTAGCCCCTAATGAGCAGTACTTC	CASSVVLGLAPNEQYF